The text below deals with one T cell receptor beta chain. What it binds is unknown. This record belongs to a study of T cell responses to AZD1222 COVID-19 vaccine. The study's findings and limits: Nearly half of unique spike-specific TCRs reportedly avoided B.1.351 and B.1.1.7 mutated regions.

This CDR3 comprises 19 residues. Germline V gene sequence: CDR1 SGHTA, CDR2 FQGTGA. J lost 2 bases, V lost 2 bases, and 8 bases had no gene match. Using immunoSEQ multiplex PCR, the repertoire was profiled, and TCRdb retains in-frame clones only, with some absent. This sample has 150,000 to 200,000 clones; around 87% occur once, and the top ten carry about 3%. This sequence originates from an adult in good health. Sample: peripheral blood, taken on day 0 of MenACWY control vaccination. V is TRBV7-3 and J is TRBJ2-1, with TRBD2 identical over 14 bases. CDR3 amino acids: CASSLGLAGGPQTYNEQFF. CDR3 DNA: TGTGCCAGCAGCTTAGGACTAGCGGGGGGACCGCAAACCTACAATGAGCAGTTCTTC. Together with reference TRBV7-3 and TRBJ2-1, the CDR3 gives the full variable domain: GAGVSQTPSNKVTEKGKYVELRCDPISGHTALYWYRQSLGQGPEFLIYFQGTGAADDSGLPNDRFFAVRPEGSVSTLKIQRTERGDSAVYLCASSLGLAGGPQTYNEQFFGPGTRLTVL.